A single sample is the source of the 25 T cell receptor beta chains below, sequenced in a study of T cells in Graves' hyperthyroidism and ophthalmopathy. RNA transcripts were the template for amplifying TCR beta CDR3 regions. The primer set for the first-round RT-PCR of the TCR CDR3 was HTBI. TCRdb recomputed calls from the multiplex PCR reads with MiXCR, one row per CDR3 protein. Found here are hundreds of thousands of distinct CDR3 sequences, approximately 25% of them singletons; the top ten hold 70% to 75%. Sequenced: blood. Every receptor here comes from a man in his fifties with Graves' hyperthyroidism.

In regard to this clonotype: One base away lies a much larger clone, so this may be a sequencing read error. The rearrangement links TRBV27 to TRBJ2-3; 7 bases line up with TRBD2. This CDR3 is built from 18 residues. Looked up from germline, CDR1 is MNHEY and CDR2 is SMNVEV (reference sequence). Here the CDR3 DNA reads TGTGCCAGCGGTTTATTTGCCCCTAGCGGAATTTTCACAGATACGCAGTATTTT. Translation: CASGLFAPSGIFTDTQYF.

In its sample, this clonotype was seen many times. CDR3 bases: TGCGCCAGCAGCTGGACTAGCGGGGCCTCCTACGAGCAGTACTTC. Its protein product is CASSWTSGASYEQYF. The chain employs TRBV5-1 and TRBJ2-7; 12 bases map to TRBD2. With V trimmed by 3 bases and J by 0 bases, 1 base remained unmatched. Germline CDR1 SGHRS, CDR2 YFSETQ. The length of the CDR3 is 15 residues.

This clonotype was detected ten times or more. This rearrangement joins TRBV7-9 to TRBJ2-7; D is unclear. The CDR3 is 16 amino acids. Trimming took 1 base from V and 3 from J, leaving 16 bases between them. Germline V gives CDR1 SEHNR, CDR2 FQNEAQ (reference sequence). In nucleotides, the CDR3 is TGTGCCAGCAGCTTAGATCCAGCCCAGCGCCTCTACGAGCAGTACTTC. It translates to CASSLDPAQRLYEQYF.

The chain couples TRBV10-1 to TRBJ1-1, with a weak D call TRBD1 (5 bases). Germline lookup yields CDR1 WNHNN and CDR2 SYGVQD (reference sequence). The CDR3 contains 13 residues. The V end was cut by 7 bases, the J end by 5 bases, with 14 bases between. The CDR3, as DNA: TGCGCCAGCACCGGCGGGGCAGGGACTGAAGCTTTCTTT. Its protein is CASTGGAGTEAFF.

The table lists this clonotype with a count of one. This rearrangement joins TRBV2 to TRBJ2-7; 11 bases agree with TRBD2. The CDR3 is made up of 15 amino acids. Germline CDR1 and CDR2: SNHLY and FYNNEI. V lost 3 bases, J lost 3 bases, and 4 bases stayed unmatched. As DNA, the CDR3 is TGTGCCAGCAGTGATAGGACTAGCGGGCTCTACGAGCAGTACTTC. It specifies CASSDRTSGLYEQYF.

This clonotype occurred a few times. CDR3 nucleotide sequence: TGCAGCGCGGACCTAGCGGGAGGCCTTAAGACCCAGTACTTC. Its protein is CSADLAGGLKTQYF. V gene TRBV29-1 combines with J gene TRBJ2-5; 11 bases align to TRBD2. V was clipped by 7 bases and J by 6 bases; unmatched bases: 10. The CDR3 sequence is 14 residues long. Germline values: CDR1 SQVTM, CDR2 ANQGSEA.

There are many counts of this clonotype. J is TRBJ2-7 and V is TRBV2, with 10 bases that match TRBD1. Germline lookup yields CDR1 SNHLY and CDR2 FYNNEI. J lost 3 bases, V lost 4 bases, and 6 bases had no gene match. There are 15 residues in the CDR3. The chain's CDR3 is CASSAETGGGYEQYF. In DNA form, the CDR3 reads TGTGCCAGCAGTGCGGAGACAGGGGGCGGCTACGAGCAGTACTTC.

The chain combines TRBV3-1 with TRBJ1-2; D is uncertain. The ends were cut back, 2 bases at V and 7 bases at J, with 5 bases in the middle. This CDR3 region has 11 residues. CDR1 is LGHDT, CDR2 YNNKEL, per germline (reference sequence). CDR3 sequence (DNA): TGTGCCAGCAGCCAACGAGGTGGCTACACCTTC. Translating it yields CASSQRGGYTF.

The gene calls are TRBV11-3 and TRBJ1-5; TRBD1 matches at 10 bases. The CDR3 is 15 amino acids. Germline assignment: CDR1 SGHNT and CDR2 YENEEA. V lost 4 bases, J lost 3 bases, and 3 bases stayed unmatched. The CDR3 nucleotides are TGTGCCAGCAGCTCGGGACAGGGGAACAATCAGCCCCAGCATTTT. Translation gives CASSSGQGNNQPQHF.

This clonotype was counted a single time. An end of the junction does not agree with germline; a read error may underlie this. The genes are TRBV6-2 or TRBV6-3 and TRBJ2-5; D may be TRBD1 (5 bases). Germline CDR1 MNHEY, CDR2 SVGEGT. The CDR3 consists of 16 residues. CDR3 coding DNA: TGTGCCAGCAGCCTTACGCAGGGTCCAAAAGCAGAGGCCCAGTACTTC. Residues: CASSLTQGPKAEAQYF.

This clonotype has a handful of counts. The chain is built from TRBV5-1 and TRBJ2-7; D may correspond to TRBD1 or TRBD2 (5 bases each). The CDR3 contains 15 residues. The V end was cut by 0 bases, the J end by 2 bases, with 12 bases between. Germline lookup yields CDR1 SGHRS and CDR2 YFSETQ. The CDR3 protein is CASSLAGAGTYEQYF. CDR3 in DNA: TGCGCCAGCAGCTTGGCCGGGGCCGGAACCTACGAGCAGTACTTC.

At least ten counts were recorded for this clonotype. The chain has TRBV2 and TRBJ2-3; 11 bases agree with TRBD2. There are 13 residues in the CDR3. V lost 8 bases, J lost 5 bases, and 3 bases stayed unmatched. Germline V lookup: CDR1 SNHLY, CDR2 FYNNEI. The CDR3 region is CASLGLAGDTQYF. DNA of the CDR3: TGTGCCAGCCTCGGACTAGCGGGAGATACGCAGTATTTT.

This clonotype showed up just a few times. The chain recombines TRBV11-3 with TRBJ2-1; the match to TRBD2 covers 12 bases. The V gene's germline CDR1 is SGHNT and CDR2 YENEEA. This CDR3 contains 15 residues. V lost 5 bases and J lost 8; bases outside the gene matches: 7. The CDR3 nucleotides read TGTGCCAGCAGCACGCTAGCGGGAGGGGTCGATGAGCAGTTCTTC. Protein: CASSTLAGGVDEQFF.

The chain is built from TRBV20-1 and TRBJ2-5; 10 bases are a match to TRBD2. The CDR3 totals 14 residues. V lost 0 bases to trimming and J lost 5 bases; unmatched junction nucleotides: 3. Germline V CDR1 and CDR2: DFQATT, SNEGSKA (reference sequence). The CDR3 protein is CSARDPSGSETQYF. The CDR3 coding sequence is TGCAGTGCTAGAGATCCTAGCGGGAGTGAGACCCAGTACTTC.

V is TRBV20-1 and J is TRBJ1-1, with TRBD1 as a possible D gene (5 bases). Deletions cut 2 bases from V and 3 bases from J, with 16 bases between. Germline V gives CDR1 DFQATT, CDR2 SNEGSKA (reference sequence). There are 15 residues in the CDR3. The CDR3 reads CSARTGDGGYTEAFF. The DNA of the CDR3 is TGCAGTGCTAGAACCGGGGATGGGGGATACACTGAAGCTTTCTTT.

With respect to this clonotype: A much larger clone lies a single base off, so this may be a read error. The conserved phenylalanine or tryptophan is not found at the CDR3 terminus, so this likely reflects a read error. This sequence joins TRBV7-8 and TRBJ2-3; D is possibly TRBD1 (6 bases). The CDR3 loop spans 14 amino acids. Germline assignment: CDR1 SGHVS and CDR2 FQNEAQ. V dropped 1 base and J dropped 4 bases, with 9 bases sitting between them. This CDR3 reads CASSLVQGADTQYL. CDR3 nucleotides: TGTGCCAGCAGCTTAGTACAGGGTGCAGATACGCAGTATCTT.

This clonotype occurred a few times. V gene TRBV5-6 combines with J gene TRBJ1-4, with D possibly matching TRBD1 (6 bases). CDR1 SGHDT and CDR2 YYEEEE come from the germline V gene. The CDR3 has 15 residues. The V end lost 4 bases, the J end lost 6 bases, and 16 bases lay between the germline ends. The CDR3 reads CASSRDTRSDEKLFF. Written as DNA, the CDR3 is TGTGCCAGCAGCCGGGACACACGATCAGATGAAAAACTGTTTTTT.

CDR3 region: CASSPNPDSTYGYTF. The CDR3 region has the DNA TGCGCCAGCAGCCCCAACCCGGACAGCACCTATGGCTACACCTTC. The chain is built from TRBV5-1 and TRBJ1-2, with TRBD1 as a possible D gene (6 bases). CDR3 size: 15 residues. Germline V gives CDR1 SGHRS, CDR2 YFSETQ. Trimming removed 4 bases at V and 4 bases at J, with 17 bases between.

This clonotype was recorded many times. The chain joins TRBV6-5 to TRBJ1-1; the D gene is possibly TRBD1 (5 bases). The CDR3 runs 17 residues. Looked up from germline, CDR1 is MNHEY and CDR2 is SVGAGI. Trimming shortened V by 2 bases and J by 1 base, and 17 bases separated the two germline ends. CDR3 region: CASSYDRGTWGNTEAFF. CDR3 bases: TGTGCCAGCAGTTACGATAGGGGCACCTGGGGGAACACTGAAGCTTTCTTT.

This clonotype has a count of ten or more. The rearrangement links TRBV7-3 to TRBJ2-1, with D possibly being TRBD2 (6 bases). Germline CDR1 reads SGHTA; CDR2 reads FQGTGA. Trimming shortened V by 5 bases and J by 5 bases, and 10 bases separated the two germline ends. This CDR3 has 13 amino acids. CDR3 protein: CASSPTSNNEQFF. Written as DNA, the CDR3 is TGTGCCAGCAGCCCGACTAGTAACAATGAGCAGTTCTTC.

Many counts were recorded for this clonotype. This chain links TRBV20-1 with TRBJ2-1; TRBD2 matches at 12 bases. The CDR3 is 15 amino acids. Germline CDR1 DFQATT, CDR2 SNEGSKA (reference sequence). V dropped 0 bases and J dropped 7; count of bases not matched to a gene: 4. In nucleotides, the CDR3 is TGCAGTGCTAGAGACCCTAGCGGGAGGGCTAATGAGCAGTTCTTC. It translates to CSARDPSGRANEQFF.

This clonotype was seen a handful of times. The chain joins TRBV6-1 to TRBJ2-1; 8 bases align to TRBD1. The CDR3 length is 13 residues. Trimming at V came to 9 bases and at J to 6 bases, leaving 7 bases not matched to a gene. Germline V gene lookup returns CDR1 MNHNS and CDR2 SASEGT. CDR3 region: CASTKTGANEQFF. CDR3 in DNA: TGTGCCAGTACGAAGACAGGGGCCAATGAGCAGTTCTTC.

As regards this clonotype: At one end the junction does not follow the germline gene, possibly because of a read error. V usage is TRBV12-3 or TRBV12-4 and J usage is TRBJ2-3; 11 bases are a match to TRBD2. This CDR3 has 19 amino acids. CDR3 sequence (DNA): TGTGCCAGCAGTTTAACCCCTAGCGGGAGGAGGACTAGCACAGATACGCGGTATTTT. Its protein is CASSLTPSGRRTSTDTRYF.

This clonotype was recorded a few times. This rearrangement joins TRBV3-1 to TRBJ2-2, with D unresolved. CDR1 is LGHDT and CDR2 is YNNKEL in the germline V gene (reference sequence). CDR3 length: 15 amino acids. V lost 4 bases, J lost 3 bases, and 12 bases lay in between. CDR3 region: CASSRPHIDTGELFF. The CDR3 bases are TGTGCCAGCAGCCGCCCCCACATCGACACCGGGGAGCTGTTTTTT.

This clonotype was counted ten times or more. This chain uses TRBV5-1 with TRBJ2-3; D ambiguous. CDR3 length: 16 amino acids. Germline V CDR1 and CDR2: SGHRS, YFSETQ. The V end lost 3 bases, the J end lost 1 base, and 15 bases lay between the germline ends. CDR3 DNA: TGCGCCAGCAGCTCCTCGATCAGTTTGCGCACAGATACGCAGTATTTT. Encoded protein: CASSSSISLRTDTQYF.